This entry features one TCR beta chain sequence. Its antigen is not known. The sample's time point: week 35, safety follow-up. The investigators gave 300 ug of mutant IDH1 20-mer peptide in each vaccine dose, together with topical imiquimod. Weeks 1, 3, 5, 7, 11, 15, 19 and 23 were when patients received their eight vaccinations. CDR3 length: 15 residues. The germline CDR1 and CDR2 sequences are LNHDA and SQIVND (reference sequence). Losses at the gene ends were 3 bases for V and 1 base for J; bases not matched to a gene: 1. The record originates from a study of a mutant IDH1 vaccine in newly diagnosed glioma. Study-wide points: Altogether, 93.3% of patients exhibited vaccine-induced immune responses.

TCRdb keeps only in-frame clones here, not all; method: immunoSEQ multiplex PCR. Seen here are approximately 50,000 clones, around 85% observed once, and the top ten hold roughly 6.8%. This material consisted of PBMCs, taken from a glioma patient whose treatment included an IDH1 peptide vaccine. The receptor was isolated from a man aged 35 to 55 with glioma. The genes are TRBV19 and TRBJ1-1; 11 bases are shared with TRBD1. The CDR3 bases are TGTGCCAGTAGTATGGGACAGGGGGGGAACACTGAAGCTTTCTTT. As protein: CASSMGQGGNTEAFF.